Listed here are 20 T cell receptor beta chains from one sample, sequenced in a study of control samples from healthy donors and cancer patients (dated by TCRdb to 2020 to 2021). Library prep was done by the immunoSEQ multiplex PCR assay. Entries here come from immuneACCESS through TCRdb and include only in-frame sequences with V and J called. Some clones fail to appear in such tables; in the studies checked, an unresolved V gene covers under half of the shortfall, and the cause of the remainder is unknown. The sample table records roughly 80,000 clones; roughly 90% of these occur just once. The top ten clonotypes cover under 2.5% of the sample. The sequenced sample consisted of PBMCs. Source of these receptors: a woman between 55 and 75 years old with head and neck cancer.

The rearrangement joins TRBV5-5 to TRBJ1-4, with no clear D. The CDR3 spans 13 residues. The V and J ends lost 3 bases and 7 bases respectively, with 10 bases between them. CDR1 SGHKS and CDR2 YYEKEE come from the germline V gene (reference sequence). CDR3 residues: CASSWLIPEKLFF. The CDR3 DNA sequence: TGTGCCAGCAGCTGGCTCATCCCTGAAAAACTGTTTTTT.

V gene TRBV11-2 combines with J gene TRBJ2-7, with a weak D call TRBD1 (6 bases). V lost 5 bases to trimming and J lost 7 bases, with 15 bases between them. The CDR3 has 13 amino acids. CDR1 and CDR2 (germline): SGHAT, FQNNGV. The chain's CDR3 is CASSNNRELEQYF. The CDR3 nucleotides are TGTGCCAGCAGCAATAACAGGGAGCTAGAGCAGTACTTC.

The chain is built from TRBV5-1 and TRBJ2-7; the match to TRBD1 covers 8 bases. Germline values: CDR1 SGHRS, CDR2 YFSETQ. The CDR3 covers 14 residues. The V segment lost 0 bases and the J segment 3 bases; nucleotides outside the gene matches: 2. DNA for the CDR3: TGCGCCAGCAGCTTGGCGGGACAGGTCTACGAGCAGTACTTC. Residues: CASSLAGQVYEQYF.

This rearrangement joins TRBV27 to TRBJ2-1; D possibly corresponds to TRBD2 (6 bases). Trimming removed 2 bases at V and 6 bases at J, with 17 bases between. CDR3 length: 16 amino acids. Germline V gene data show CDR1 as MNHEY and CDR2 as SMNVEV (reference sequence). The CDR3 DNA is TGTGCCAGCAGTTTAGAGGCGGGAATTATACCCAATGAGCAGTTCTTC. Its protein is CASSLEAGIIPNEQFF.

This chain connects TRBV14 to TRBJ1-1; D is unclear. This CDR3 is built from 14 residues. The germline V and J ends were trimmed by 0 bases and 1 base, with 6 bases remaining between them. CDR1 is SGHDN, CDR2 FVKESK, per germline. The CDR3 nucleotides read TGTGCCAGCAGCCAAGATGTGGGGAACACTGAAGCTTTCTTT. Translation: CASSQDVGNTEAFF.

This sequence joins TRBV27 and TRBJ1-1; TRBD1 matches at 10 bases. V trimming: 4 bases; J trimming: 5 bases; junction bases outside the gene matches: 13. The CDR3 length is 17 residues. CDR1 is MNHEY, CDR2 SMNVEV, per germline (reference sequence). In nucleotides, the CDR3 is TGTGCCAGCAGTTACGGCCGGACAGGGGGGACGAGGACTGAAGCTTTCTTT. Translated, it gives CASSYGRTGGTRTEAFF.

The rearrangement links TRBV24-1 to TRBJ2-3, with TRBD1 as a possible D gene (8 bases). The CDR3 extends over 14 amino acids. Germline V gives CDR1 KGHDR, CDR2 SFDVKD. V was shortened by 7 bases and J by 4 bases, with 14 bases between the two germline ends. The CDR3 loop reads CATSGQGGADTQYF. Here the CDR3 DNA reads TGTGCCACCAGCGGACAGGGAGGGGCAGATACGCAGTATTTT.

The chain has TRBV4-1 and TRBJ2-1; D perhaps matches TRBD2 (6 bases). The germline V and J ends were trimmed by 1 base and 3 bases, with 10 bases remaining between them. In germline, CDR1 is MGHRA, CDR2 YSYEKL. CDR3 length: 15 amino acids. Here the CDR3 DNA reads TGCGCCAGCAGCCAAGTTCTGGGGGGCTACAATGAGCAGTTCTTC. Translation: CASSQVLGGYNEQFF.

The chain couples TRBV9 to TRBJ1-2; TRBD1 matches at 7 bases. Germline V gene sequence: CDR1 SGDLS, CDR2 YYNGEE. The CDR3 covers 16 residues. Trimming at V came to 2 bases and at J to 2 bases, leaving 9 bases not matched to a gene. In nucleotides, the CDR3 is TGTGCCAGCAGCGTGGCCCCGGGACAGATAAACTATGGCTACACCTTC. Translation: CASSVAPGQINYGYTF.

The chain employs TRBV19 and TRBJ2-2; the D is unclear. The CDR3 length is 15 residues. The V end lost 0 bases, the J end lost 2 bases, and 7 bases lay between the germline ends. The germline V gene has CDR1 LNHDA and CDR2 SQIVND (reference sequence). Here the CDR3 reads CASSIDGRNTGELFF. CDR3 bases: TGTGCCAGTAGTATAGACGGCAGAAACACCGGGGAGCTGTTTTTT. Variable domain in full (rest from reference TRBV19 and TRBJ2-2): DGGITQSPKYLFRKEGQNVTLSCEQNLNHDAMYWYRQDPGQGLRLIYYSQIVNDFQKGDIAEGYSVSREKKESFPLTVTSAQKNPTAFYLCASSIDGRNTGELFFGEGSRLTVL.

As regards this clone: Other DNA sequences in the same sample also yield this CDR3. The chain combines TRBV14 with TRBJ1-2; D unclear. This CDR3 spans 14 amino acids. Germline CDR1 SGHDN, CDR2 FVKESK. The ends were cut back, 1 base at V and 2 bases at J, with 8 bases in the middle. For the CDR3, the DNA is TGTGCCAGCAGCCAAGTTGCAGTAAACTATGGCTACACCTTC. Its translation: CASSQVAVNYGYTF.

This clone occurred once. J is TRBJ2-3 and V is TRBV28; maybe TRBD1 (6 bases). Germline CDR1 and CDR2: MDHEN and SYDVKM. This CDR3 has 15 residues. Trimming cost V 6 bases and J 4 bases, with 17 bases left between them. The CDR3 DNA sequence: TGTGCCAGCAGGTCCGGGACAAGGGTGCCAGATACGCAGTATTTT. It translates to CASRSGTRVPDTQYF.

The V call is TRBV6-5, the J call TRBJ1-2; D gene uncertain. This CDR3 comprises 15 residues. Trimming took off 0 bases at V and 3 bases at J, with 11 bases between the two ends. Looked up from germline, CDR1 is MNHEY and CDR2 is SVGAGI. CDR3 loop: CASSYSGVNHYGYTF. The CDR3 coding sequence is TGTGCCAGCAGTTACTCGGGCGTAAATCACTATGGCTACACCTTC.

J is TRBJ2-5 and V is TRBV5-6; TRBD2 matches at 7 bases. The germline V gene has CDR1 SGHDT and CDR2 YYEEEE. The V and J ends lost 2 bases and 5 bases, in that order; junction bases with no gene match: 3. This CDR3 has 13 amino acids. The CDR3 DNA sequence: TGTGCCAGCAGCTTCCAGGGAGGGGAGACCCAGTACTTC. Amino acid sequence: CASSFQGGETQYF.

This chain connects TRBV19 to TRBJ2-3, with D perhaps TRBD2 (6 bases). The germline V gene encodes CDR1 LNHDA and CDR2 SQIVND (reference sequence). The CDR3 has 16 residues. Trimming cost V 1 base and J 0 bases, with 11 bases left between them. Here the CDR3 reads CASSIGGGTSTDTQYF. The CDR3 DNA reads as TGTGCCAGTAGTATAGGTGGCGGGACTAGCACAGATACGCAGTATTTT.

The chain has TRBV7-8 and TRBJ2-7; 8 bases line up with TRBD1. Trimming took 2 bases from V and 5 from J; bases not matched to a gene: 8. Germline assignment: CDR1 SGHVS and CDR2 FQNEAQ. CDR3 length equals 15 residues. Here the CDR3 reads CASSLSLPGGHEQYF. DNA of the CDR3: TGTGCCAGCAGCTTATCGCTTCCAGGGGGCCACGAGCAGTACTTC. The full variable domain, its missing parts supplied by reference TRBV7-8 and TRBJ2-7, is GAGVSQSPRYKVAKRGQDVALRCDPISGHVSLFWYQQALGQGPEFLTYFQNEAQLDKSGLPSDRFFAERPEGSVSTLKIQRTQQEDSAVYLCASSLSLPGGHEQYFGPGTRLTVT.

The V gene is TRBV11-2, the J gene TRBJ2-1; a possible D gene is TRBD2 (6 bases). CDR1 SGHAT and CDR2 FQNNGV come from the germline V gene. The germline V and J ends were trimmed by 5 bases and 0 bases, with 17 bases remaining between them. CDR3 length equals 17 residues. The CDR3 sequence is CASSPPSSSDSYNEQFF. The CDR3 DNA sequence: TGTGCCAGCAGCCCCCCGTCGTCTAGCGACTCCTACAATGAGCAGTTCTTC.

The chain combines TRBV7-2 with TRBJ1-4, with D possibly being TRBD1 (5 bases). Trimming shortened V by 5 bases and J by 6 bases, and 16 bases separated the two germline ends. The CDR3 runs to 15 residues. Germline V lookup: CDR1 SGHTA, CDR2 FQGNSA. The CDR3 is CASSPQFGAHEKLFF. CDR3 nucleotide sequence: TGTGCCAGCAGCCCCCAATTCGGGGCTCATGAAAAACTGTTTTTT.

The chain carries TRBV7-3 and TRBJ2-7; D gene ambiguous. V dropped 5 bases and J dropped 6 bases, with 14 bases sitting between them. CDR1 SGHTA and CDR2 FQGTGA come from the germline V gene. The CDR3 sequence is 13 residues long. This CDR3 is CASSLSPWGEQYF. Written as DNA, the CDR3 is TGTGCCAGCAGCCTCTCCCCCTGGGGCGAGCAGTACTTC.

For the CDR3, the DNA is TGTGCCTGGAGGGGGGAGACAGGGGGCCGGACTGAAGCTTTCTTT. Translated: CAWRGETGGRTEAFF. The chain joins TRBV30 to TRBJ1-1; 10 bases agree with TRBD1. In germline, CDR1 is GTSNPN, CDR2 SVGIG (reference sequence). The length of the CDR3 is 15 residues. The junction had 9 bases not matched to a gene; V was cut back by 3 bases and J by 5 bases.